These T cell receptor beta chains were read from a single sample in a study of blood T cell repertoires in COVID-19. Here immunoSEQ multiplex PCR was the method, and the copy in TCRdb shows in-frame clones only, minus some. The table has fewer than 200,000 clones, approximately 80% seen once; the top ten hold around 7%. The sample taken for sequencing was peripheral blood. Receptor source: a woman in her thirties or forties with COVID-19, enrolled during active disease. Both conserved end residues are part of each CDR3. The order of the fields is V gene, clone size, D gene, J gene, CDR3 DNA, CDR3 protein. The D gene is left open where the match is weak. A row's size may be missing; if present it is once, few, many or a size class.

v_call: TRBV6-5
clone_size: few
d_call: -
j_call: TRBJ2-4
cdr3_nt: TGTGCCAGCTGCGGGGTATTTAATGACATTCAGTACTTC
cdr3_aa: CASCGVFNDIQYF

v_call: TRBV6-5
clone_size: -
d_call: -
j_call: TRBJ2-3
cdr3_nt: TGTGCCAGCAGTACAGGGAAGACAGATACGCAGTATTTT
cdr3_aa: CASSTGKTDTQYF

v_call: TRBV9
clone_size: -
d_call: -
j_call: TRBJ2-1
cdr3_nt: TGTGCCAGCAGCGTAGGCGCAAGCGGTAGCTACAATGAGCAGTTCTTC
cdr3_aa: CASSVGASGSYNEQFF

v_call: TRBV6-1
clone_size: -
d_call: -
j_call: TRBJ2-1
cdr3_nt: TGTGCCAGCAGTGAAGCGGGACTGTGGGGTGAGCAGTTCTTC
cdr3_aa: CASSEAGLWGEQFF

v_call: TRBV11-3
clone_size: -
d_call: -
j_call: TRBJ2-1
cdr3_nt: TGTGCCAGCAGCTTAGGTGGTCCGCAGTTTTTCGATGAGCAGTTCTTC
cdr3_aa: CASSLGGPQFFDEQFF

v_call: TRBV28
clone_size: -
d_call: -
j_call: TRBJ2-2
cdr3_nt: TGTGCCAGCAGTGTATCTGTCCGTGCCGCGAGGTGGCTGTTTTTT
cdr3_aa: CASSVSVRAARWLFF

v_call: TRBV7-9
clone_size: -
d_call: TRBD1
j_call: TRBJ2-7
cdr3_nt: TGTGCCAGCAGCTTGTTGGGGACAGGGTTCTACGAGCAGTACTTC
cdr3_aa: CASSLLGTGFYEQYF

v_call: TRBV7-9
clone_size: once
d_call: -
j_call: TRBJ2-7
cdr3_nt: TGTGCCAGCAGCTCCAAACCCCCTAGCTACGAGCAGTACTTC
cdr3_aa: CASSSKPPSYEQYF

v_call: TRBV4-2
clone_size: few
d_call: -
j_call: TRBJ2-3
cdr3_nt: TGTGCCAGCAGCCAAGTGTTAGGAGACACAGATACGCAGTATTTT
cdr3_aa: CASSQVLGDTDTQYF

v_call: TRBV9
clone_size: once
d_call: TRBD2
j_call: TRBJ2-4
cdr3_nt: TGTGCCAGCAGCCCCGTTGGCGCAGGCGGGGGTCTAGCCAAAAACATTCAGTACTTC
cdr3_aa: CASSPVGAGGGLAKNIQYF

v_call: TRBV6-6
clone_size: once
d_call: TRBD1
j_call: TRBJ2-1
cdr3_nt: TGTGCCAGCAGCGACAGGGGCGGGAATGAGCAGTTCTTC
cdr3_aa: CASSDRGGNEQFF

v_call: TRBV6-2/TRBV6-3
clone_size: -
d_call: -
j_call: TRBJ1-2
cdr3_nt: TGTGCCAGCAGTTATGGTGGCAAAAATAACTATGGCTACACCTTC
cdr3_aa: CASSYGGKNNYGYTF

v_call: TRBV7-2
clone_size: few
d_call: -
j_call: TRBJ1-1
cdr3_nt: TGTGCCAGCAGCTTATTGTGGGGCCGGAACACTGAAGCTTTCTTT
cdr3_aa: CASSLLWGRNTEAFF

v_call: TRBV28
clone_size: few
d_call: TRBD2
j_call: TRBJ2-3
cdr3_nt: TGTGCCAGCAGTTTTCCACTAGCGGGGAGTCAAAGCACAGATACGCAGTATTTT
cdr3_aa: CASSFPLAGSQSTDTQYF

v_call: TRBV6-5
clone_size: -
d_call: TRBD1
j_call: TRBJ1-4
cdr3_nt: TGTGCCAGCAGTTACCTTTGGCAGGGGGATGAAAAACTGTTTTTT
cdr3_aa: CASSYLWQGDEKLFF

v_call: TRBV9
clone_size: -
d_call: -
j_call: TRBJ2-2
cdr3_nt: TGTGCCAGCAGCGTAGCTAGCCGCGTCACCGGGGAGCTGTTTTTT
cdr3_aa: CASSVASRVTGELFF

v_call: TRBV7-9
clone_size: -
d_call: -
j_call: TRBJ2-5
cdr3_nt: TGTGCCAGCAGCTTACTGGCGGGAATGTACCAAGAGACCCAGTACTTC
cdr3_aa: CASSLLAGMYQETQYF

v_call: TRBV28
clone_size: -
d_call: TRBD2
j_call: TRBJ2-3
cdr3_nt: TGTGCCAGCAGTTTATACGGGGGACTAGCGCAAACTACGCAGTATTTT
cdr3_aa: CASSLYGGLAQTTQYF

v_call: TRBV6-5
clone_size: -
d_call: -
j_call: TRBJ1-6
cdr3_nt: TGTGCCAGTAAAATGACAGCGACAAATTCACCCCTCCACTTT
cdr3_aa: CASKMTATNSPLHF

v_call: TRBV15
clone_size: -
d_call: -
j_call: TRBJ1-2
cdr3_nt: TGTGCCACCAGCAGAGAATACAGAGATCGCCTCTTC
cdr3_aa: CATSREYRDRLF

v_call: TRBV19
clone_size: once
d_call: -
j_call: TRBJ2-1
cdr3_nt: TGTGCCAGTAGAGACAGGACAATCTCCTACAATGAGCAGTTCTTC
cdr3_aa: CASRDRTISYNEQFF

v_call: TRBV5-6
clone_size: -
d_call: -
j_call: TRBJ2-7
cdr3_nt: TGTGCCAGCAGCTTACGCAGGCCCTCCTACGAGCAGTACTTC
cdr3_aa: CASSLRRPSYEQYF

v_call: TRBV27
clone_size: -
d_call: -
j_call: TRBJ1-1
cdr3_nt: TGTGCCAGCAGTTCGGTAGGGAGACCCCGGGCTTTCTTT
cdr3_aa: CASSSVGRPRAFF

v_call: TRBV6-1
clone_size: -
d_call: -
j_call: TRBJ1-5
cdr3_nt: TGTGCCAGCAGTGAATCCGGCGGGCCGCATCAGCCCCAGCATTTT
cdr3_aa: CASSESGGPHQPQHF

v_call: TRBV9
clone_size: -
d_call: TRBD1
j_call: TRBJ2-2
cdr3_nt: TGTGCCAGCAGCCCGCAGGGGGATTACGGGGAGCTGTTTTTT
cdr3_aa: CASSPQGDYGELFF

v_call: TRBV28
clone_size: -
d_call: TRBD1
j_call: TRBJ1-2
cdr3_nt: TGTGCCAGCAGACTCCCGGGACAGACCCTCTATGGCTACACCTTC
cdr3_aa: CASRLPGQTLYGYTF

v_call: TRBV30
clone_size: -
d_call: -
j_call: TRBJ2-7
cdr3_nt: TGTGCCTGGAGCCGAAGGGGCTCCTACGAGCAGTACTTC
cdr3_aa: CAWSRRGSYEQYF

v_call: TRBV14
clone_size: -
d_call: -
j_call: TRBJ2-5
cdr3_nt: TGTGCCAGCAGCCCAATTCAAGGGGGTCGAGGGACCCAGTACTTC
cdr3_aa: CASSPIQGGRGTQYF

v_call: TRBV6-6
clone_size: -
d_call: TRBD1
j_call: TRBJ1-5
cdr3_nt: TGTGCCAGCCGTATCGACAGGGGGAATAGCAATCAGCCCCAGCATTTT
cdr3_aa: CASRIDRGNSNQPQHF

v_call: TRBV5-6
clone_size: -
d_call: -
j_call: TRBJ1-5
cdr3_nt: TGTGCCAGCAGCTTCCAGGGCCGCAATCAGCCCCAGCATTTT
cdr3_aa: CASSFQGRNQPQHF

v_call: TRBV5-6
clone_size: -
d_call: -
j_call: TRBJ1-6
cdr3_nt: TGTGCCAGCAGCTTGGGTGTCGGGTTAAATAATTCACCCCTCCACTTT
cdr3_aa: CASSLGVGLNNSPLHF

v_call: TRBV5-1
clone_size: -
d_call: -
j_call: TRBJ2-1
cdr3_nt: TGCGCCAGCAGCTTGGCTCCAGACAATGAGCAGTTCTTC
cdr3_aa: CASSLAPDNEQFF

v_call: TRBV7-3
clone_size: -
d_call: TRBD1
j_call: TRBJ2-1
cdr3_nt: TGTGCCAGCAGCATCGGACAGGGGTACAATGAGCAGTTCTTC
cdr3_aa: CASSIGQGYNEQFF

v_call: TRBV2
clone_size: -
d_call: -
j_call: TRBJ2-1
cdr3_nt: TGTGCCAGCAGTGTCTTCCTAACTAGAAGCGATGAGCAGTTCTTC
cdr3_aa: CASSVFLTRSDEQFF

v_call: TRBV6-6
clone_size: few
d_call: -
j_call: TRBJ2-6
cdr3_nt: TGTGCCAGCAGTTTGGGACTTCCTGGGGCCAACGTCCTGACTTTC
cdr3_aa: CASSLGLPGANVLTF

v_call: TRBV24-1
clone_size: -
d_call: TRBD1
j_call: TRBJ2-7
cdr3_nt: TGTGCCACCAGTGATGCAGGGGGAGCGCGCTACGAGCAGTACTTC
cdr3_aa: CATSDAGGARYEQYF

v_call: TRBV28
clone_size: -
d_call: TRBD1
j_call: TRBJ1-5
cdr3_nt: TGTGCCAGCAGAGGAAGACAGGGGAGTCAGCCCCAGCATTTT
cdr3_aa: CASRGRQGSQPQHF

v_call: TRBV28
clone_size: -
d_call: TRBD2
j_call: TRBJ2-7
cdr3_nt: TGTGCCAGCAGTTTCATGCTAGCGGTTAACTACGAGCAGTACTTC
cdr3_aa: CASSFMLAVNYEQYF

v_call: TRBV10-2
clone_size: once
d_call: -
j_call: TRBJ2-3
cdr3_nt: TGCGCCAGCAGTCAGACTAGAGGCACAGATACGCAGTATTTT
cdr3_aa: CASSQTRGTDTQYF

v_call: TRBV2
clone_size: -
d_call: -
j_call: TRBJ2-7
cdr3_nt: TGTGCCAGCAGTGGGGCTGCCTCCTACGAGCAGTACTTC
cdr3_aa: CASSGAASYEQYF

v_call: TRBV19
clone_size: -
d_call: -
j_call: TRBJ2-1
cdr3_nt: TGTGCCAGTAGTACAGGGAATACATGGGATGAGCAGTTCTTC
cdr3_aa: CASSTGNTWDEQFF

v_call: TRBV28
clone_size: -
d_call: -
j_call: TRBJ1-1
cdr3_nt: TGTGCCAGCAGCCTTTGGGGGACAAAGAACACTGAAGCTTTCTTT
cdr3_aa: CASSLWGTKNTEAFF

v_call: TRBV28
clone_size: few
d_call: TRBD1
j_call: TRBJ1-5
cdr3_nt: TGTGCCAGCAGCACAGACAGGGCGGGCCAGCCCCAGCATTTT
cdr3_aa: CASSTDRAGQPQHF

v_call: TRBV7-8
clone_size: few
d_call: -
j_call: TRBJ1-1
cdr3_nt: TGTGCCAGCAGCTTAGCGGTTGCGCTAGGGGTGAACACTGAAGCTTTCTTT
cdr3_aa: CASSLAVALGVNTEAFF

v_call: TRBV6-2/TRBV6-3
clone_size: -
d_call: TRBD1
j_call: TRBJ1-4
cdr3_nt: TGTGCCAGCAGTCCAAGGACAGGGGGCGTTGAAAAACTGTTTTTT
cdr3_aa: CASSPRTGGVEKLFF

v_call: TRBV7-9
clone_size: -
d_call: TRBD2
j_call: TRBJ2-1
cdr3_nt: TGTGCCAGCAGCTTACTAGCGGGGGCTGAGAATGAGCAGTTCTTC
cdr3_aa: CASSLLAGAENEQFF

v_call: TRBV10-1
clone_size: -
d_call: -
j_call: TRBJ2-4
cdr3_nt: TGCGCCAGCAGTGAGTCGGGGCTGGCCAAAAACATTCAGTACTTC
cdr3_aa: CASSESGLAKNIQYF

v_call: TRBV7-9
clone_size: -
d_call: -
j_call: TRBJ1-5
cdr3_nt: TGTGCCAGCAGCTTAGAGCAAGCCGGTCATCAGCCCCAGCATTTT
cdr3_aa: CASSLEQAGHQPQHF

v_call: TRBV29-1
clone_size: once
d_call: TRBD1
j_call: TRBJ2-3
cdr3_nt: TGCAGCGTGACGGGACAGGGGACAGATACGCAGTATTTT
cdr3_aa: CSVTGQGTDTQYF

v_call: TRBV29-1
clone_size: -
d_call: TRBD2
j_call: TRBJ2-3
cdr3_nt: TGCAGCGCCCGAGGACTAGCGGGGGGTACAAATACGCAGTATTTT
cdr3_aa: CSARGLAGGTNTQYF

v_call: TRBV5-1
clone_size: -
d_call: -
j_call: TRBJ1-2
cdr3_nt: TGCGCCAGCAGCCCTGGCTCGATACCCACTAACTATGGCTACACCTTC
cdr3_aa: CASSPGSIPTNYGYTF

v_call: TRBV18
clone_size: -
d_call: -
j_call: TRBJ2-1
cdr3_nt: TGTGCCAGCTCAAGGATGACCATGGCGGAGGGTAATGAGCAGTTCTTC
cdr3_aa: CASSRMTMAEGNEQFF